Reported below is one T cell receptor beta chain. Its antigen remains unidentified. Compared with germline, one end of the junction differs, possibly owing to a read error. The same CDR3 is also encoded by other DNA sequences in this sample. The sample comes from a study of graft-versus-host responses after intestinal transplantation. At the level of the study: Anti-thymocyte globulin induction preceded roughly 3 years of tacrolimus and steroid maintenance in all recipients.

Study-wide points: Declining HvG levels early post-transplant were linked to peak circulating GvH clone levels. Analysis identified GvH clones in recipient marrow, with some appearing first in ileum or blood. Graft-donor T cell macrochimerism in patients accompanied high graft-versus-host to host-versus-graft clonal ratios in allografts.

The protocol was immunoSEQ multiplex PCR, while the TCRdb copy is restricted to in-frame clones and leaves out a portion. The table includes tens of thousands of clones, just under 95% detected once. The CDR3 has 15 amino acids. Germline CDR1 and CDR2: SGHRS and YFSETQ. The sequence came from a human patient who received an intestinal transplant, so some T cells may come from the graft donor. The specimen was PBMCs, collected 16 days after intestinal transplant. V usage is TRBV5-1 and J usage is TRBJ2-7, with D perhaps TRBD1 or TRBD2 (6 bases each). For the CDR3, the DNA is TGCGCCAGCAACTTGGAGGGGGTGGGGGACGACGAGCAGTACTTC. It encodes CASNLEGVGDDEQYF.